This T cell receptor (beta chain) was found in a study of regulatory T cells in long-lasting Graves disease. Time point given: newly diagnosed GD, antithyroid drugs for less than 3 months. RNA extracted from PBMCs served as the sequencing template. About this clonotype: One junction end disagrees with the germline gene, perhaps due to a read error.

CDR3-region Arm-PCR and iRepertoire HTBI primers produced the TCR beta libraries. TCRdb recomputed calls from the multiplex PCR reads with MiXCR, one row per CDR3 protein. This table holds more than 300,000 distinct CDR3 sequences, roughly 10% found once. These data were also filed under a second study, of T cells in Graves' hyperthyroidism and ophthalmopathy. That study reports: Clinical symptoms, serum thyroxine, TRAb, thyroid ultrasound and orbital computed tomography informed diagnoses. A set of HTBI primers served as the primers for a first-round RT-PCR of the TCR CDR3. In the blood, most expanded thyroid clonotypes above 0.001 appeared as well.

The clonotype was recovered from a young woman with Graves disease. The sample here was peripheral blood mononuclear cells (PBMCs), taken at new diagnosis, from a patient treated with antithyroid drugs.

The CDR3 protein is CASSYSGTYYGYTF. The DNA for the CDR3 is TGTGCCAGCAGTTACTCAGGCACTTACTACGGCTACACCTTC. The rearrangement joins TRBV6-2 or TRBV6-3 to TRBJ1-2; D unclear. CDR3 length: 14 amino acids. Germline assignment: CDR1 MNHEY and CDR2 SVGEGT.